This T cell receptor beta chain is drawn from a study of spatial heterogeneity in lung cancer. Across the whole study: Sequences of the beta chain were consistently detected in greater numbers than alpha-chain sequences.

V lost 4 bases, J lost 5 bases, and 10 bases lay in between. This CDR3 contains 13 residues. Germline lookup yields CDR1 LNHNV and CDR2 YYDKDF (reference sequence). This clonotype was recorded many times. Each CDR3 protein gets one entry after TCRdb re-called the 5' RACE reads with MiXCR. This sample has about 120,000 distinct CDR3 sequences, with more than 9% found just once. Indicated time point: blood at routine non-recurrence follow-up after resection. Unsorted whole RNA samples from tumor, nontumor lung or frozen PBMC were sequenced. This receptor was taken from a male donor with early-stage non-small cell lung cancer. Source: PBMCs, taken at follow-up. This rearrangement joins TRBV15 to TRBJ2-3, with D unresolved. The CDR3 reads CATSILPGDTQYF. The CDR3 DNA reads TGTGCCACCAGCATCCTCCCCGGAGATACGCAGTATTTT.